This T cell receptor beta chain is from a study of control samples from healthy donors and cancer patients. Measured with immunoSEQ multiplex PCR; TCRdb has only the in-frame clones, and not every one. This table holds approximately 150,000 clones, about nine tenths found once. The V gene's germline CDR1 is SGHAT and CDR2 FQDESV (reference sequence). The CDR3 extends over 14 amino acids. The V segment lost 5 bases and the J segment 6 bases; nucleotides outside the gene matches: 4. This chain connects TRBV11-1 to TRBJ2-2; 9 bases agree with TRBD1. The receptor comes from a man younger than 45 in good health. Sequencing was done on a sample of blood. The CDR3 sequence is CASSVTGGSGELFF. The CDR3 DNA reads as TGTGCCAGCAGCGTTACAGGGGGCTCCGGGGAGCTGTTTTTT. Variable domain in full (rest from reference TRBV11-1 and TRBJ2-2): EAEVAQSPRYKITEKSQAVAFWCDPISGHATLYWYRQILGQGPELLVQFQDESVVDDSQLPKDRFSAERLKGVDSTLKIQPAELGDSAMYLCASSVTGGSGELFFGEGSRLTVL.